Included here is one T cell receptor (beta chain) sequence, with context. Its binding antigen is unknown. No much larger clonotype is one base removed from it; base qualities were not supplied. These data belong to a study of T cell repertoires in cytomegalovirus infection (dated by TCRdb to the late 2010s). Turning to the overall study: Alongside well-studied HLA-B-restricted epitopes, the peptide stimulations were aimed at recently identified HLA-C-restricted CMV epitopes, whose presentation resists viral immunomodulation. Donor HLA type was relevant to the analysis, as public TCR beta signatures indicated carriage of CMV infection together with the matching HLA type. Study-wide conclusions, independent of this receptor: The ex vivo response was dominated by HLA-C-restricted CMV-specific TCR beta clonotypes, which also provided the single most frequent clonotype in two of eight donors. Cumulative frequency of public TCR beta family members discriminated carriers of CMV infection plus the relevant HLA type in this cohort and an independent approximately 370-donor cohort.

Spanning cysteine to phenylalanine, the CDR3 consists of 14 amino acids. Only the CDR3 DNA stays, 42 bases, in frame from base 1. V loses 5 bases of germline sequence and J loses 0 bases, and the interval between the two ends is 14 bases. The germline V gene supplies CDR1 SQVTM and CDR2 ANQGSEA. Interpreted using the paper, the treatment or condition label stands for: in vitro stimulation with specific CMV peptide epitopes to enrich CMV-specific T cells. Sequenced using an Illumina HiSeq 1500. TCRdb ran its own pipeline on the public reads, namely fastp trimming at Q25 and MiXCR clone calling, and kept in-frame beta chains. Here each entry gathers all rows of one CDR3 protein and keeps the most common genes and DNA. The sample includes some 120,000 distinct CDR3 sequences, with over 25% observed a single time. Roughly 58% of the sample rests with the top ten.

Source: CD8+ T cells from cultured PBMCs, taken from culture after CMV antigen stimulation. The source is a human donor in good health (CMV status not recorded). Some clones in this sample may be carry-over from other donors' samples. The rearrangement joined TRBV29-1 to TRBJ2-7, and perhaps TRBD2 as D gene, on 5 matching bases. This receptor carries the CDR3 CSVTSFPFSYEQYF. In nucleotide form, the sequence is TGCAGCGTTACTAGTTTCCCGTTCTCCTACGAGCAGTACTTC.